These T cell receptor beta chains were read from a single sample in a study of siplizumab effects on memory and regulatory T cells. Antigens for these TCRs are unknown. Produced via immunoSEQ multiplex PCR; TCRdb's table is partial and in-frame only. The sample has about 3,400 clones; roughly 60% are singletons. Sequencing was done on a sample of CFSE-low (dividing) CD8+ T cells sorted from an allogeneic mixed lymphocyte reaction. These receptors originate from a human donor in good health; the cells came from an allogeneic mixed lymphocyte reaction. Some clones in this sample may be carry-over from other donors' samples. Each CDR3 is given with its conserved first and last residue. Each record gives: J gene, D gene, clone size, V gene, CDR3 DNA, CDR3 protein. The D gene is left open where the match is weak. Only part of the rows carry a size: once, few, many, or a class if the clone is expanded.

>TRBJ2-7|NA|few|TRBV7-9
TGTGCCAGCAGCTTATCCCCTAGCGGACAGCATTCCTACGAGCAGTACTTC
CASSLSPSGQHSYEQYF
>TRBJ2-7|NA|NA|TRBV5-4
TGTGCCAGCAGCTTGGCCGGCTCCTACGAGCAGTACTTC
CASSLAGSYEQYF
>TRBJ2-7|TRBD1|few|TRBV7-9
TGTGCCAGCAGCTTTAACCCCAGACAGGGGGTCTACGAGCAGTACTTC
CASSFNPRQGVYEQYF
>TRBJ2-2|TRBD1|large|TRBV14
TGTGCCAGCAGCCAATGGGACAGGTCGAACACCGGGGAGCTGTTTTTT
CASSQWDRSNTGELFF
>TRBJ1-1|NA|NA|TRBV2
TGTGCCAGCATGGGCAGGGGAGATAGGCTGAACACTGAAGCTTTCTTT
CASMGRGDRLNTEAFF
>TRBJ2-7|NA|NA|TRBV5-1
TGCGCCAGCAGCTTCCGGGATACCCCTTACGAGCAGTACTTC
CASSFRDTPYEQYF
>TRBJ2-1|TRBD1|few|TRBV6-6
TGTGCCAGCAGTTACCCGGACAGGAAGGGGGACAATGAGCAGTTCTTC
CASSYPDRKGDNEQFF
>TRBJ2-1|TRBD2|NA|TRBV7-9
TGTGCCAGCAGCTTAGGCCTAGCGGGAGGGCCGTACAATGAGCAGTTCTTC
CASSLGLAGGPYNEQFF
>TRBJ1-2|NA|once|TRBV29-1
TGCAGCGCTGGTCCCCTGGGGGCGGGTGGCTACACCTTC
CSAGPLGAGGYTF
>TRBJ1-4|NA|NA|TRBV4-1
TGCGCCAGCAGCCAAGACTCCCGGGAAAACGAAAAACTGTTTTTT
CASSQDSRENEKLFF
>TRBJ2-1|TRBD2|few|TRBV7-9
TGTGCCAGCAGTCATGGCGGGGGCTACAATGAGCAGTTCTTC
CASSHGGGYNEQFF
>TRBJ1-2|NA|NA|TRBV7-1
TGTGCCAGCAGCTTGGTTACAGCTTCCTATGGCTACACCTTC
CASSLVTASYGYTF
>TRBJ1-2|TRBD1|few|TRBV7-9
TGTGCCAGCAGCTGGGACAGGGCGGATGGCTACACCTTC
CASSWDRADGYTF
>TRBJ2-1|TRBD2|NA|TRBV7-7
TGTGCTAGCAGCTTAGAGCCCCCCCCGGGAGGGAGGGACAATGAGCAGTTCTTC
CASSLEPPPGGRDNEQFF
>TRBJ1-1|TRBD1|NA|TRBV5-1
TGCGCCAGCAGCTGGGGGACAGATTTGAACACTGAAGCTTTCTTT
CASSWGTDLNTEAFF
>TRBJ2-4|NA|NA|TRBV19
TGTGCCAGTAGTATAATCGGGGAGAACATTCAGTACTTC
CASSIIGENIQYF
>TRBJ2-5|NA|NA|TRBV5-1
TGCGCCAGCAGCTTACCAGAGATCGAGACCCAGTACTTC
CASSLPEIETQYF
>TRBJ2-7|TRBD2|NA|TRBV6-5
TGTGCCAGCAGCCTGACTAGCGGGGCCTACGAGCAGTACTTC
CASSLTSGAYEQYF
>TRBJ2-7|NA|NA|TRBV11-2
TGTGCCAGCTTCTTCGGAGGCGAGCAGTACTTC
CASFFGGEQYF
>TRBJ2-3|TRBD2|NA|TRBV4-1
TGCGCCAGCAGCCAAGATTGGGGACTAGCGGATACGCAGTATTTT
CASSQDWGLADTQYF
>TRBJ1-1|NA|NA|TRBV2
TGTGCCAGCAGTGATACGGCCAGGGGCACTGAAGCTTTCTTT
CASSDTARGTEAFF
>TRBJ2-7|TRBD2|NA|TRBV4-1
TGCGCCAGCAGCCAAGCGGGACTAGCTTACGAGCAGTACTTC
CASSQAGLAYEQYF
>TRBJ2-5|NA|few|TRBV5-4
TGTGCCAGCAGCTTGGAGGCATACCAAGAGACCCAGTACTTC
CASSLEAYQETQYF
>TRBJ1-2|NA|NA|TRBV27
TGTGCCAGCAGTTTTTCCGGGACCCATCTCTATGGCTACACCTTC
CASSFSGTHLYGYTF
>TRBJ2-7|NA|NA|TRBV4-1
TGCGCCAGCAGCCAATTACCCCAGAGCTCCTACGAGCAGTACTTC
CASSQLPQSSYEQYF
>TRBJ2-5|TRBD1|NA|TRBV27
TGTGCCAGCAGCCTCGGGACAGGGGTTGGGGAGACCCAGTACTTC
CASSLGTGVGETQYF
>TRBJ2-5|TRBD2|few|TRBV29-1
TGCAGCGTTGAACTAGCGGGGAATGTTGAGGAGACCCAGTACTTC
CSVELAGNVEETQYF
>TRBJ2-7|TRBD1|once|TRBV25-1
TGTGCCAGCAGGGATCCGGGACAGCGATACCCCGGAACATACGAGCAGTACTTC
CASRDPGQRYPGTYEQYF
>TRBJ2-3|NA|NA|TRBV27
TGTGCCAGCAGTTTGGCAGATACGCAGTATTTT
CASSLADTQYF
>TRBJ2-7|NA|NA|TRBV7-9
TGTGCCAGCAGCTTGGGGGCCTACGAGCAGTACTTC
CASSLGAYEQYF
>TRBJ2-7|NA|NA|TRBV6-6
TGTGCCAGCAGTTACTCTGGGCCGCGAAGCGAGCAGTACTTC
CASSYSGPRSEQYF
>TRBJ2-7|NA|few|TRBV4-1
TGCGCCAGCAGCATTTTCGGGGATCTAACATACGAGCAGTACTTC
CASSIFGDLTYEQYF
>TRBJ2-7|NA|NA|TRBV6-6
TGTGCCAGCAGTTACGGCCTGGGGGCATTTTACGAGCAGTACTTC
CASSYGLGAFYEQYF
>TRBJ2-7|TRBD1|NA|TRBV19
TGTGCCAGTAGTGCCGGGACAGGGGGCTACGAGCAGTACTTC
CASSAGTGGYEQYF
>TRBJ2-7|NA|NA|TRBV7-8
TGTGCCAGCAGCTCACGCCGAACCCCCTACGAGCAGTACTTC
CASSSRRTPYEQYF
>TRBJ2-1|TRBD1|NA|TRBV7-9
TGTGCCAGCAGACAATGGACAGGGGGCGAGTTCTACAATGAGCAGTTCTTC
CASRQWTGGEFYNEQFF
>TRBJ2-3|NA|few|TRBV6-5
TGTGCCAGCGGGTGGAGGGGGTCAGATACGCAGTATTTT
CASGWRGSDTQYF